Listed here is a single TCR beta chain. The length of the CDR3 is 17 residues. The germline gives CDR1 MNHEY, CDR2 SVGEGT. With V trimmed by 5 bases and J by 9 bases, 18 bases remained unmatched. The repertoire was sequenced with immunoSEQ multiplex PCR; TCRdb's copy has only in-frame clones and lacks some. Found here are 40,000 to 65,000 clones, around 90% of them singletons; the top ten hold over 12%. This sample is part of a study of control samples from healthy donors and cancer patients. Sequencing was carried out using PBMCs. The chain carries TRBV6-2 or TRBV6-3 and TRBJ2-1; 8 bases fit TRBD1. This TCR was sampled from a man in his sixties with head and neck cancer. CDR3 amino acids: CASSPYDGRGHFREQFF. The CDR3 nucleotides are TGTGCCAGCAGTCCCTACGATGGCAGGGGGCACTTTCGTGAGCAGTTCTTC.